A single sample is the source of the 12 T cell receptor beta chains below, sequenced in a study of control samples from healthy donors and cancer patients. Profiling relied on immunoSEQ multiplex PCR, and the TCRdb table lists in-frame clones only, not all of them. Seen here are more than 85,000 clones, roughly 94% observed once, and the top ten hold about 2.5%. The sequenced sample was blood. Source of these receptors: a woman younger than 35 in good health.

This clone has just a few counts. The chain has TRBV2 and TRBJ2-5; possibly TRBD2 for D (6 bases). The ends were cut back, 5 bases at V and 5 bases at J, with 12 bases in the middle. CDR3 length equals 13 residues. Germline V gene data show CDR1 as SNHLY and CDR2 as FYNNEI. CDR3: CASSFGSLETQYF. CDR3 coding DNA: TGTGCCAGCAGTTTCGGGAGCCTGGAGACCCAGTACTTC. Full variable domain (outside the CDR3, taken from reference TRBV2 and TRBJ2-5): EPEVTQTPSHQVTQMGQEVILRCVPISNHLYFYWYRQILGQKVEFLVSFYNNEISEKSEIFDDQFSVERPDGSNFTLKIRSTKLEDSAMYFCASSFGSLETQYFGPGTRLLVL.

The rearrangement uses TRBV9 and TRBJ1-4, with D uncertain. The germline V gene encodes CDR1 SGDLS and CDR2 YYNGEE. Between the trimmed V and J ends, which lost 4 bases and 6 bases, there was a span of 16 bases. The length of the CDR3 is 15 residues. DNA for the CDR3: TGTGCCAGCAGCCCATCCGGGGAAGTGTATGAAAAACTGTTTTTT. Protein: CASSPSGEVYEKLFF.

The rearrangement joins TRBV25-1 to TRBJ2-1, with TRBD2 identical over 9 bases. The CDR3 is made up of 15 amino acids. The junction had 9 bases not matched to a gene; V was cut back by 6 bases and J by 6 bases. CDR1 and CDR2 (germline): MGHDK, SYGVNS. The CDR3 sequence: CASRGVAGDGNEQFF. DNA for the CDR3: TGTGCCAGCAGGGGGGTAGCGGGAGATGGCAATGAGCAGTTCTTC.

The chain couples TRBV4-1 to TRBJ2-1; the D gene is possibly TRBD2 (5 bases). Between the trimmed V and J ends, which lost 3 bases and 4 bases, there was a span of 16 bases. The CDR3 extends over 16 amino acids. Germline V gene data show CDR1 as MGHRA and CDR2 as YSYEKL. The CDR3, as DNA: TGCGCCAGCAGCCAGCCCGGGAAGACTCCGTACAATGAGCAGTTCTTC. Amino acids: CASSQPGKTPYNEQFF.

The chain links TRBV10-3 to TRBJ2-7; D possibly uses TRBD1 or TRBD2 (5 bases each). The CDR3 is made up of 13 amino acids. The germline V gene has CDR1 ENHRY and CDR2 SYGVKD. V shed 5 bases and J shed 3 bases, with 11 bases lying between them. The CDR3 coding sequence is TGTGCCATCAGTTCGGGACGCGGCTACGAGCAGTACTTC. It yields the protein CAISSGRGYEQYF.

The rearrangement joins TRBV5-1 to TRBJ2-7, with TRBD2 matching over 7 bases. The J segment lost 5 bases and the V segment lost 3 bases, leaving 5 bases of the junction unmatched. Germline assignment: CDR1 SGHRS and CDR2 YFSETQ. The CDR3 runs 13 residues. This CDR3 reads CASSSLAVDEQYF. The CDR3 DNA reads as TGCGCCAGCAGCTCCCTAGCGGTCGACGAGCAGTACTTC. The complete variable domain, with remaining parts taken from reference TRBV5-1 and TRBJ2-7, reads KAGVTQTPRYLIKTRGQQVTLSCSPISGHRSVSWYQQTPGQGLQFLFEYFSETQRNKGNFPGRFSGRQFSNSRSEMNVSTLELGDSALYLCASSSLAVDEQYFGPGTRLTVT.

CDR3 nucleotides: TGTGCCAGTAATTGGGGAACCAACACCGGGGAGCTGTTTTTT. Its translation is CASNWGTNTGELFF. The gene calls are TRBV19 and TRBJ2-2, with D unresolved. V dropped 7 bases and J dropped 2 bases, with 11 bases sitting between them. Germline V CDR1 and CDR2: LNHDA, SQIVND (reference sequence). This CDR3 spans 14 amino acids.

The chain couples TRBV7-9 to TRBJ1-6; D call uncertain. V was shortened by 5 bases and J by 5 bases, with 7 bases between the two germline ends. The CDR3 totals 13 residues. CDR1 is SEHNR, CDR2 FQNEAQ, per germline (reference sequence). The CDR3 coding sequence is TGTGCCAGCAGCCCCCGCGATAATTCACCCCTCCACTTT. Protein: CASSPRDNSPLHF.

For the CDR3, the DNA is TGTGCCAGCCGACGGTGGGGAAATGGAAACACCATATATTTT. It codes for CASRRWGNGNTIYF. This chain joins TRBV27 and TRBJ1-3; D unclear. The V and J ends lost 8 bases and 3 bases respectively, with 14 bases between them. This CDR3 region has 14 residues. Germline CDR1 and CDR2: MNHEY and SMNVEV (reference sequence).

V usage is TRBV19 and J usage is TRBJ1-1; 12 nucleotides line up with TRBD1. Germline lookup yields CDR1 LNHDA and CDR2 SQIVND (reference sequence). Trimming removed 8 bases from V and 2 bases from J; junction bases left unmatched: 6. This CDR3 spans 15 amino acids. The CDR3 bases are TGTGCCAGTTGGGGGACAGGGGGCCTCAACACTGAAGCTTTCTTT. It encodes CASWGTGGLNTEAFF. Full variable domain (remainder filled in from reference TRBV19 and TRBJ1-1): DGGITQSPKYLFRKEGQNVTLSCEQNLNHDAMYWYRQDPGQGLRLIYYSQIVNDFQKGDIAEGYSVSREKKESFPLTVTSAQKNPTAFYLCASWGTGGLNTEAFFGQGTRLTVV.

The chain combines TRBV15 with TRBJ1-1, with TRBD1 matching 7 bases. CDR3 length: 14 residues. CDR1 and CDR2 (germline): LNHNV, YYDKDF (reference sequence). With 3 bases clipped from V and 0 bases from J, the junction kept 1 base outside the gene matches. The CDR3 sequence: CATSRGQMNTEAFF. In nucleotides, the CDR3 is TGTGCCACCAGCAGGGGACAGATGAACACTGAAGCTTTCTTT.

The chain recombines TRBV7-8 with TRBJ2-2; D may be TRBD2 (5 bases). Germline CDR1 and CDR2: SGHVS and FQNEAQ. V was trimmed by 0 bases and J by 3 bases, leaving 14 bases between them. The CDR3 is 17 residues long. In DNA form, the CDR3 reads TGTGCCAGCAGCTTAGCCGGTTCTAGGGAGTACACCGGGGAGCTGTTTTTT. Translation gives CASSLAGSREYTGELFF.